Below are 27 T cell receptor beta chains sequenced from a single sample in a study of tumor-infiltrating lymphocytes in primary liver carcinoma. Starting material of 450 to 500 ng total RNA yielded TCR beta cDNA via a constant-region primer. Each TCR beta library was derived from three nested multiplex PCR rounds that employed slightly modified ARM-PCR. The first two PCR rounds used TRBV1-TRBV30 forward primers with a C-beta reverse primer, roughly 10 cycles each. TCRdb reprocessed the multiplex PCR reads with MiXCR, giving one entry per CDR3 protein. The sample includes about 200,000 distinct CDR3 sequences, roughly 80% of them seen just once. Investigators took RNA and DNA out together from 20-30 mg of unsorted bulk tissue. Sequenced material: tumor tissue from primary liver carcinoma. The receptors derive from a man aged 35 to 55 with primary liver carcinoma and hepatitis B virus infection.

This CDR3 is CVGGGDLHQETQYF. The CDR3 DNA sequence: TGTGTCGGGGGGGGAGATCTCCACCAAGAGACCCAGTACTTC. The chain recombines TRBV7-9 with TRBJ2-5; 8 bases map to TRBD2. This CDR3 has 14 amino acids. The germline V gene has CDR1 SEHNR and CDR2 FQNEAQ (reference sequence).

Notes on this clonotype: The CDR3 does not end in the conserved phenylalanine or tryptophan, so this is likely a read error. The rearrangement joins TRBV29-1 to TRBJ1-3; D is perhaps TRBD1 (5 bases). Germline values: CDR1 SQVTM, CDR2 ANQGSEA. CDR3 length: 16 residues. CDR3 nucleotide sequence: TGCAGGGTTGAATATAGTCGGGGGGTAGCAGGGAACACCATATATTAT. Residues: CRVEYSRGVAGNTIYY.

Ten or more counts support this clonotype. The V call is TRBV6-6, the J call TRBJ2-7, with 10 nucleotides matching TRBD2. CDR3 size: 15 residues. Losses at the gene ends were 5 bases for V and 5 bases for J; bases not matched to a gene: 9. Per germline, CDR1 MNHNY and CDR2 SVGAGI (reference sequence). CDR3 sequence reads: CASSQLAGVVDEQYF. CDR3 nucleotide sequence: TGTGCCAGCAGTCAGCTAGCGGGAGTGGTGGACGAGCAGTACTTC.

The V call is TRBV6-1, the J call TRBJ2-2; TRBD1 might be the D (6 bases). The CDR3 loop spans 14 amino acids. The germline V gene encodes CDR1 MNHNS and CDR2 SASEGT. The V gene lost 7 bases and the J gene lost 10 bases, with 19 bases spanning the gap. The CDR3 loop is CASNLRGTIKELFF. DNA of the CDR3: TGTGCCAGCAACCTCCGAGGGACAATAAAGGAGCTGTTTTTT.

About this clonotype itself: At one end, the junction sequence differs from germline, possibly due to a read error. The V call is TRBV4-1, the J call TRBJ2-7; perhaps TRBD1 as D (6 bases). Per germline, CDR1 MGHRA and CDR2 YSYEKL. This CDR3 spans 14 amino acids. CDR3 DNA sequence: TGCGCCACTTCGAAGGGGGACGGAAACTACGAGCAATTCTTC. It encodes CATSKGDGNYEQFF.

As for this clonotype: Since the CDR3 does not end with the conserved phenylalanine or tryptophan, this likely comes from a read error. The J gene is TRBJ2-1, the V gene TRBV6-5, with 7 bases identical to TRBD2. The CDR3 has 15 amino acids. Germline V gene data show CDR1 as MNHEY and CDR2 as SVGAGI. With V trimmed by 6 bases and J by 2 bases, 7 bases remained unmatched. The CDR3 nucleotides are TGTGCCAGCAGGTCCAGCGGGATAGCCTACAATGAGCAGTTCTAC. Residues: CASRSSGIAYNEQFY.

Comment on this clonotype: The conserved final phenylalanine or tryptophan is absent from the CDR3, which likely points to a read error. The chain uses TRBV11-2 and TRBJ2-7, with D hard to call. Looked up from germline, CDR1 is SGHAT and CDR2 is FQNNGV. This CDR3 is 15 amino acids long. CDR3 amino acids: CAGSSGRLYALEQYL. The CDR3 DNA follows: TGTGCCGGCAGCTCCGGACGGCTTTACGCGCTAGAGCAGTACTTA.

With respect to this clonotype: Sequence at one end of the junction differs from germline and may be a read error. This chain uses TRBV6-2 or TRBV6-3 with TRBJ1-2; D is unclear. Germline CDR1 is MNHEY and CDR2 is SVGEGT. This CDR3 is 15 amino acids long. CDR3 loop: CASCYSPRVGYGYTF. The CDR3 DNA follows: TGTGCCAGCTGTTATTCTCCGCGGGTTGGCTATGGCTACACCTTC.

The CDR3 loop is CARSFEDMQYF. CDR3 coding DNA: TGTGCCAGAAGTTTCGAAGATATGCAATATTTT. The gene calls are TRBV2 and TRBJ2-3, with D hard to call. The V end lost 9 bases, the J end lost 15 bases, and 19 bases lay between the germline ends. This CDR3 has 11 residues. Germline V gene data show CDR1 as SNHLY and CDR2 as FYNNEI.

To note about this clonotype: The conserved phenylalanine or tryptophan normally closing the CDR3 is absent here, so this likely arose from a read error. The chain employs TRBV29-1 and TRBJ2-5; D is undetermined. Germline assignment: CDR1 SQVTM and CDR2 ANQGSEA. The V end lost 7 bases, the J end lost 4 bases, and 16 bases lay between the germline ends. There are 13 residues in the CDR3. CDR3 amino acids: CSGIQGTGETQYC. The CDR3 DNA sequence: TGCAGCGGCATACAAGGAACGGGAGAGACCCAGTACTGC.

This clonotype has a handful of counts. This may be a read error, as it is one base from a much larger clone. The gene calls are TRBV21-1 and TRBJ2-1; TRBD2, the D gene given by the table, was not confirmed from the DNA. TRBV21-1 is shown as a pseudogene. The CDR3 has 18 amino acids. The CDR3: CVSSNAGLAGLSYNEQFF. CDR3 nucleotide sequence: TGTGTCAGCAGCAACGCCGGGCTAGCGGGGCTCTCCTACAATGAGCAGTTCTTC.

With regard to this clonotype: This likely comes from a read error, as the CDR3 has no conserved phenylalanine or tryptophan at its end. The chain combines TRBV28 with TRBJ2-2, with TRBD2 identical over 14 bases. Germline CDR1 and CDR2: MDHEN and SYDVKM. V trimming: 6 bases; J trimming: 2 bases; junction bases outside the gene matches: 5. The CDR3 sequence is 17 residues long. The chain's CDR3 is CASRSGLAGGNTGELFI. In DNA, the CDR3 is TGTGCCAGCAGGTCCGGACTAGCGGGAGGTAACACCGGGGAGCTGTTTATT.

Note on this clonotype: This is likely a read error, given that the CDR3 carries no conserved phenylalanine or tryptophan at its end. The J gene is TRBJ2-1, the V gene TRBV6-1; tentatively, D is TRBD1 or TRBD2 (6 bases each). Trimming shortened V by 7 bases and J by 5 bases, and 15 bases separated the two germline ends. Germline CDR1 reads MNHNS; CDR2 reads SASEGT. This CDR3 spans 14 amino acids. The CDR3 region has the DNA TGTGCCAGCATCCTGCGGGACATTAACAATGAGCAGTTCATC. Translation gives CASILRDINNEQFI.

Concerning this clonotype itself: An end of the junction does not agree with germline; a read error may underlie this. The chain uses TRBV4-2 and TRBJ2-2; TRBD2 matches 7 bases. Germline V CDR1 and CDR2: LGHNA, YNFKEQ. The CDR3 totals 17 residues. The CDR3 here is CARSQEGSGGLTGELFF. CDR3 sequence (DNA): TGTGCCAGAAGCCAAGAAGGATCGGGAGGTCTCACCGGGGAGCTGTTTTTT.

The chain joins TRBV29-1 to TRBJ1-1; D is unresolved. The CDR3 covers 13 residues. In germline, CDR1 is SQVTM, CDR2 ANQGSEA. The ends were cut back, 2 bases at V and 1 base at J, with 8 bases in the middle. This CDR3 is CSVESHGNTEAFF. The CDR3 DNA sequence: TGCAGCGTTGAAAGTCATGGGAACACTGAAGCTTTCTTT.

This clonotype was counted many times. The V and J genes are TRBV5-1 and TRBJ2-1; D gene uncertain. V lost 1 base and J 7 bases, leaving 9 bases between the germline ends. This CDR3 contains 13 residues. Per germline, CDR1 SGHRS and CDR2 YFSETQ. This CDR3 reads CASSLTIGNEQFF. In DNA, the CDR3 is TGCGCCAGCAGCTTGACTATCGGGAATGAGCAGTTCTTC.

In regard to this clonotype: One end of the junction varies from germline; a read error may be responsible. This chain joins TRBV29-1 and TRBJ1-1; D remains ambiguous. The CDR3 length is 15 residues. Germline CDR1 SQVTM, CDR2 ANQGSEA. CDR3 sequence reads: CCVAPGWAMNIEAFF. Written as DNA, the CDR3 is TGCTGCGTGGCCCCAGGTTGGGCCATGAACATTGAAGCTTTCTTT. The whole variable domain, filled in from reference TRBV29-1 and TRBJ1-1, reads SAVISQKPSRDICQRGTSLTIQCQVDSQVTMMFWYRQQPGQSLTLIATANQGSEATYESGFVIDKFPISRPNLTFSTLTVSNMSPEDSSIYLCCVAPGWAMNIEAFFGQGTRLTVV.

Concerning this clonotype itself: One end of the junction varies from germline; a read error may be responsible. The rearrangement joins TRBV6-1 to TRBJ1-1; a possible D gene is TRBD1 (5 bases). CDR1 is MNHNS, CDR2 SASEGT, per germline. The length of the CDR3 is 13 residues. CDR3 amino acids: CDSSRVWNTEAFF. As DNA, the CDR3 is TGTGACAGCAGCAGGGTCTGGAACACTGAAGCTTTCTTT.

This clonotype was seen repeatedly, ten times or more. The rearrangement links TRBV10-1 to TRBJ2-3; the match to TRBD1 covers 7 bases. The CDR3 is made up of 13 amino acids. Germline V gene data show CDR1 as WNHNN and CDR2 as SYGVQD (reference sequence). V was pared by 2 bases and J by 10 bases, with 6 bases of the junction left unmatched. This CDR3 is CASSELRDSAQYF. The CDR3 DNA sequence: TGCGCCAGCAGTGAGCTCCGGGACAGCGCGCAGTATTTT.

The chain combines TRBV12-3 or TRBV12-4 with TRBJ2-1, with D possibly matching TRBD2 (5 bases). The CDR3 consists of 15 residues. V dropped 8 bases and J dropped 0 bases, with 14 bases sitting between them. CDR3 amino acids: CASGFTGTSYNEQFF. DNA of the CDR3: TGTGCCAGCGGCTTCACGGGAACCTCCTACAATGAGCAGTTCTTC.

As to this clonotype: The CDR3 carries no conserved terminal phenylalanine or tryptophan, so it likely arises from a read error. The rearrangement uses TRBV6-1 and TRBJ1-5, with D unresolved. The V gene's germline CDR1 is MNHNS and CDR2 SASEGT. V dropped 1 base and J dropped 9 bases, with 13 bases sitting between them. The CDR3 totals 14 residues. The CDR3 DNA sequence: TGTGCCAGCAGTGAAGGGGGAAATGATCGGCCCCAGCATATT. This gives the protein CASSEGGNDRPQHI.

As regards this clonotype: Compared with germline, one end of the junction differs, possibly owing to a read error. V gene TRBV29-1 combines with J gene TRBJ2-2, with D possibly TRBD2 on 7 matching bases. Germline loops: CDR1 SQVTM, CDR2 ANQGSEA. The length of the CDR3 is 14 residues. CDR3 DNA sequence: TGCAGTGTTGAGGGGGGGGCGAATACCTGGGAGCTGTTTTTT. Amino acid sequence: CSVEGGANTWELFF.

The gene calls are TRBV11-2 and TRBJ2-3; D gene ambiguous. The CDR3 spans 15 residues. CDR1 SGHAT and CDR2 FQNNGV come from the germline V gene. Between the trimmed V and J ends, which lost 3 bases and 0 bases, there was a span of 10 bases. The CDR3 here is CASSLASSSTDTQYF. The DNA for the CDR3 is TGTGCCAGCAGCTTGGCGTCCTCTAGCACAGATACGCAGTATTTT.

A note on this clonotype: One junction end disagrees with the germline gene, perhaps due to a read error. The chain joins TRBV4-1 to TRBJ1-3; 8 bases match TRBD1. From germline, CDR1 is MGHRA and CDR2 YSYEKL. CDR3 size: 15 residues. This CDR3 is CASSSTGGTGNTIYF. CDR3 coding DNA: TGCGCCAGCAGTTCTACAGGGGGTACTGGTAACACCATATATTTT.

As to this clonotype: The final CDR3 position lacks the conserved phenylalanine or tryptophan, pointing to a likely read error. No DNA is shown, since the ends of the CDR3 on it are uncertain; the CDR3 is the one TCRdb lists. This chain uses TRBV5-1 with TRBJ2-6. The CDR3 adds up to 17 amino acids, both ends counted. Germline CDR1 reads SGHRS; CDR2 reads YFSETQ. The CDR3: CASSDSTAYSGANVMTC.

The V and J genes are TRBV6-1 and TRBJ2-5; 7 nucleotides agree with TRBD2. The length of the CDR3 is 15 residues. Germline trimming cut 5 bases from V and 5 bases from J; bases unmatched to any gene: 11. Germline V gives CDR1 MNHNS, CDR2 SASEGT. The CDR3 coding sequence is TGTGCCAGCAGTCAAGTGCTCATGCGGGGGGAGACCCAGTACTTC. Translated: CASSQVLMRGETQYF.

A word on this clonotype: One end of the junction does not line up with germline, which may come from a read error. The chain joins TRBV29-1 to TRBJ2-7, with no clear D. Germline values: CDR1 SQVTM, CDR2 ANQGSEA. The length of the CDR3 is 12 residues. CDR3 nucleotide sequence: TGCAGCGCGGTTTTGGGTAATCACGAGCAATACTTC. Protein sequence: CSAVLGNHEQYF.